This T cell receptor beta chain is from a study of blood T cell repertoires in COVID-19. CDR3 length equals 15 residues. V trimming: 5 bases; J trimming: 0 bases; junction bases outside the gene matches: 6. Germline CDR1 and CDR2: SGHDN and FVKESK. Original data processing: From reference gene primer amplification, estimates of nucleated cell counts were derived. The protocol was immunoSEQ multiplex PCR, while the TCRdb copy is restricted to in-frame clones and leaves out a portion. The V and J calls and the clone size are those of that table, but D and trimming were determined from the DNA. This sample has about 150,000 clones, with roughly 85% found just once. Seattle's enrolled individuals joined amid active infection and were then monitored longitudinally.

This sequence joins TRBV14 and TRBJ2-7; TRBD2 aligns across 8 bases. This receptor was obtained from a woman aged 60 to 75 with COVID-19, enrolled during active disease. What was sequenced was peripheral blood. CDR3 nucleotide sequence: TGTGCCAGCAGCACCCGACTAGCGTTCTCCTACGAGCAGTACTTC. Its protein product is CASSTRLAFSYEQYF. Full variable domain (missing parts from reference TRBV14 and TRBJ2-7): EAGVTQFPSHSVIEKGQTVTLRCDPISGHDNLYWYRRVMGKEIKFLLHFVKESKQDESGMPNNRFLAERTGGTYSTLKVQPAELEDSGVYFCASSTRLAFSYEQYFGPGTRLTVT.